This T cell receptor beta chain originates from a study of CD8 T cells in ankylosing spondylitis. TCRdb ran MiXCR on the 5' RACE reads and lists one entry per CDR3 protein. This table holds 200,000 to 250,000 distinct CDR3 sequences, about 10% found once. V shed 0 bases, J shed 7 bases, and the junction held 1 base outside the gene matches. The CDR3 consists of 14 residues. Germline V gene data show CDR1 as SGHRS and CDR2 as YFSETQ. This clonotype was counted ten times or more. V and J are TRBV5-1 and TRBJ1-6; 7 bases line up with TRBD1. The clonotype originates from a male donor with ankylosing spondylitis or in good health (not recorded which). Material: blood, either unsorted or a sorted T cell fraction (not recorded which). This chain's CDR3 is CASSLVQGNSPLHF. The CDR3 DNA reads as TGCGCCAGCAGCTTGGTACAGGGGAATTCACCCCTCCACTTT.